Presented here are 5 T cell receptor beta chains from one specimen sequenced in a study of cytomegalovirus exposure and HLA in healthy donors. The PCR made use of 60 Vbeta and 13 Jbeta primers. The method was immunoSEQ multiplex PCR; TCRdb's version includes in-frame clones alone and lacks a portion of them. The sample lists 95,000 to 100,000 clones; less than 85% were seen once. The sequenced sample consisted of PBMCs. These receptors were taken from a woman in her fifties or sixties in good health and CMV-seropositive.

The chain employs TRBV19 and TRBJ2-2; maybe TRBD1 (7 bases). CDR3 length: 15 residues. V was trimmed by 6 bases and J by 6 bases, leaving 17 bases between them. Per the germline V gene, CDR1 is LNHDA and CDR2 is SQIVND (reference sequence). Here the CDR3 DNA reads TGTGCCAGTAGCCCTACAGGGGAGGTAGCCGGGGAGCTGTTTTTT. This encodes CASSPTGEVAGELFF.

The chain combines TRBV13 with TRBJ1-6; D not certain. This CDR3 contains 16 residues. Trimming stripped 0 bases from V and 8 bases from J, with 14 bases between. Germline-derived CDR1 and CDR2 are PRHDT and FYEKMQ (reference sequence). In DNA, the CDR3 is TGTGCCAGCAGCTTAGGCCTCGGGAGATGGGATTCACCCCTCCACTTT. Protein product: CASSLGLGRWDSPLHF.

In its sample, this clone was seen a few times. CDR3 sequence: CAISESFYQPQHF. The CDR3 bases are TGTGCCATCAGTGAGTCCTTCTATCAGCCCCAGCATTTT. The chain employs TRBV10-3 and TRBJ1-5; no firm D call. Deletions cut 0 bases from V and 5 bases from J, with 5 bases between. The CDR3 loop spans 13 amino acids. In germline, CDR1 is ENHRY, CDR2 SYGVKD.

The rearrangement links TRBV18 to TRBJ2-1; D gene uncertain. The germline V and J ends were trimmed by 2 bases and 0 bases, with 11 bases remaining between them. The length of the CDR3 is 16 residues. CDR1 and CDR2 (germline): KGHSH, LQKENI. The CDR3 region is CASSPSLLDSYNEQFF. CDR3 sequence (DNA): TGTGCCAGCTCACCATCTTTGTTAGACTCCTACAATGAGCAGTTCTTC.

This clone was detected only a few times. J is TRBJ2-7 and V is TRBV28; 10 bases map to TRBD2. From germline, CDR1 is MDHEN and CDR2 SYDVKM. V was clipped by 3 bases and J by 4 bases; unmatched bases: 6. The CDR3 length is 15 residues. The CDR3 nucleotides are TGTGCCAGCAGTTTTTTGACTAGCGGGCTGTACGAGCAGTACTTC. Encoded protein: CASSFLTSGLYEQYF.